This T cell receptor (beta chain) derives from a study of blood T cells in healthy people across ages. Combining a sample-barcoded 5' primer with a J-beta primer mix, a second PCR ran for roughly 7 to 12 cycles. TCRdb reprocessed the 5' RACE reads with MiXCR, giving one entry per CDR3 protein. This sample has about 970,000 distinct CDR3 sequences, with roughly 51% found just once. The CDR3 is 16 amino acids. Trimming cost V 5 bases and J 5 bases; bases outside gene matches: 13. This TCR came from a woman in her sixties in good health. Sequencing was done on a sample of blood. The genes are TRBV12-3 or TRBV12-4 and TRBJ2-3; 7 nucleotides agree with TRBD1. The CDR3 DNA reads TGTGCCAGCAGTCCCCTCCTTGGGACAGCCATAGATACGCAGTATTTT. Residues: CASSPLLGTAIDTQYF.